A selection of T cell receptor beta chains follows, all from one sample in a study of Graves' ophthalmopathy and Graves' hyperthyroidism. TCRdb reprocessed the multiplex PCR reads with MiXCR, giving one entry per CDR3 protein. The repertoire includes over a million distinct CDR3 sequences, about two fifths of them detected once, and 11% sits in the top ten. Sequencing used peripheral blood or thyroid tissue (not recorded which). Receptors were obtained from an adult man with Graves' hyperthyroidism. CDR3s include the opening cysteine and the closing phenylalanine or tryptophan. A D gene is named only where the DNA matches it firmly. Some rows have no size entry. The others give once, few or many, or a class for an expanded clone.

v_call	j_call	clone_size	d_call	cdr3_nt	cdr3_aa
TRBV7-2	TRBJ2-2	-	-	TGTGCCAGCAGCTACGGGTGGCGGAGGGGGGCGAACACCGGGGAGCTGTTTTTT	CASSYGWRRGANTGELFF
TRBV12-3/TRBV12-4	TRBJ1-1	many	-	TGTGCCAGCAGCGAAAATCGGGGTACTGAAGCTTTCTTT	CASSENRGTEAFF
TRBV7-2	TRBJ2-2	-	-	TGTGCCAGCAGCTTGGAGATCGCGGACACCGGGGAGCTGTTTTTT	CASSLEIADTGELFF
TRBV12-3/TRBV12-4	TRBJ1-2	-	TRBD1	TGTGCCAGCAGGCGGACAGGGGTTGGCTACACCTTC	CASRRTGVGYTF
TRBV19	TRBJ1-5	few	-	TGTGCCAGTAGTATTCCCCGAGAGGGATATCAGCCCCAGCATTTT	CASSIPREGYQPQHF
TRBV15	TRBJ1-6	many	-	TGTGCCACCAGCAGATCAAAACCGTTACCCCTCCACTTT	CATSRSKPLPLHF
TRBV7-8	TRBJ2-7	-	-	TGTGCCAGCAGTTACTCTGCGGTAGCGGTCTCCTACGAGCAGTACTTC	CASSYSAVAVSYEQYF
TRBV29-1	TRBJ1-2	-	-	-	CSVQFGQGAGNTF
TRBV10-3	TRBJ2-7	many	-	TGTGCCATCAGTGATTCAGGGGCGAAGGGCGAGCAGTACTTC	CAISDSGAKGEQYF
TRBV10-2	TRBJ2-7	few	-	TGCGCCAGCAGTGAGCCGCCAGGGGACGCGCAGTACTTC	CASSEPPGDAQYF
TRBV13	TRBJ2-7	many	TRBD1	TGTGCCAGCGGCCGGGACAGAGCTTACGAGCAGTACTTC	CASGRDRAYEQYF
TRBV12-3/TRBV12-4	TRBJ2-7	many	-	TGTGCCAGCAGTTTTCTCCACGAGCAGTACTTC	CASSFLHEQYF
TRBV30	TRBJ1-5	few	-	TGTGCCTGGAACGCTAACAATCAGCCCCAGCATTTT	CAWNANNQPQHF
TRBV6-5	TRBJ2-5	many	-	TGTGCCAGCAGTATGTCCTTAAAAGAGACCCAGTACTTC	CASSMSLKETQYF
TRBV4-1	TRBJ2-7	few	TRBD1	TGCGCCAGCAGCCAAGCGTGGGACAGGGGTTTCCCCTACGAGCAGTACTTC	CASSQAWDRGFPYEQYF
TRBV29-1	TRBJ1-1	once	-	TGCAGAGGCCGACAGCAGGGGAGAGGGTTGAACGCTGAAGCTTTCTTT	CRGRQQGRGLNAEAFF
TRBV7-2	TRBJ2-5	many	-	TGTGCCAGCAGCTTAGAGTCGGGGGCCGGGGAGACCCAGTACTTC	CASSLESGAGETQYF
TRBV19	TRBJ2-5	-	-	TGTGCCAGTAGTAAGGGACACCAAATGGAGACCCAGTACTTC	CASSKGHQMETQYF
TRBV12-3/TRBV12-4	TRBJ1-1	many	-	TGTGCCAGCTTAGGCGCTGAAGCTTTCTTT	CASLGAEAFF